The entry below describes one T cell receptor beta chain. Antigen specificity is unknown. Trimming removed 5 bases at V and 0 bases at J, with 17 bases between. The CDR3 has 17 residues. Per germline, CDR1 KGHSH and CDR2 LQKENI. The sample originates from a study of T cell responses to AZD1222 COVID-19 vaccine. Produced via immunoSEQ multiplex PCR; TCRdb's table is partial and in-frame only. The sample shows 100,000 to 150,000 clones, 85% to 90% of them seen only once. Study observations and caveats: White British ancestry dominated among donors, who included more females, and clonal diversity was possibly underestimated. Repertoires in all cases were sampled only once the peak T cell response had passed. Spike-specific TCR breadth and depth were elevated following two AZD1222 doses. Seropositive at baseline were only a handful of AZD1222 recipients.

This chain uses TRBV18 with TRBJ1-3, with D possibly being TRBD1 (6 bases). The sample in question was peripheral blood, obtained 28 days after the second AZD1222 dose. The sequence was collected from an adult who received the AZD1222 COVID-19 vaccine. The CDR3 DNA follows: TGTGCCAGCTCAGCATATACCGGGACAAGCTCTGGAAACACCATATATTTT. It translates to CASSAYTGTSSGNTIYF.